A selection of T cell receptor beta chains follows, all from one sample in a study of control samples from healthy donors and cancer patients. Profiling relied on immunoSEQ multiplex PCR, and the TCRdb table lists in-frame clones only, not all of them. The repertoire consists of just over 150,000 clones, with about 93% occurring once and the leading ten covering approximately 2.5%. Sequenced sample: blood. These receptors were obtained from a man in his fifties or sixties in good health. Each CDR3 is given with its conserved first and last residue. The D gene is left open where the match is weak. Some rows mark clone size as missing; the rest say once, few, many or name a class of expanded clone.

J gene: TRBJ1-3
V gene: TRBV19
clone size: .
D gene: .
CDR3 protein: CASSLGQASGNTIYF
CDR3 DNA: TGTGCCAGTAGCCTGGGTCAGGCCTCTGGAAACACCATATATTTT

J gene: TRBJ2-7
V gene: TRBV6-5
clone size: .
D gene: TRBD1
CDR3 protein: CASRAGQGFYEQYF
CDR3 DNA: TGTGCCAGCAGAGCGGGACAGGGATTCTACGAGCAGTACTTC

J gene: TRBJ1-2
V gene: TRBV6-6
clone size: .
D gene: .
CDR3 protein: CASSDRDYGYTF
CDR3 DNA: TGTGCCAGCAGTGACCGTGACTATGGCTACACCTTC

J gene: TRBJ1-5
V gene: TRBV4-1
clone size: .
D gene: TRBD1
CDR3 protein: CASSQEFGTGNQPQHF
CDR3 DNA: TGCGCCAGCAGCCAAGAGTTCGGGACAGGGAATCAGCCCCAGCATTTT

J gene: TRBJ1-1
V gene: TRBV25-1
clone size: .
D gene: TRBD1
CDR3 protein: CASSEETGRAFF
CDR3 DNA: TGTGCCAGCAGTGAGGAGACAGGGCGAGCTTTCTTT

J gene: TRBJ2-7
V gene: TRBV19
clone size: .
D gene: .
CDR3 protein: CASSTQGRSYEQYF
CDR3 DNA: TGTGCCAGTAGTACTCAGGGGCGATCCTACGAGCAGTACTTC

J gene: TRBJ2-3
V gene: TRBV29-1
clone size: .
D gene: .
CDR3 protein: CSVCQGPTDTQYF
CDR3 DNA: TGCAGCGTTTGTCAGGGGCCTACCGATACGCAGTATTTT

J gene: TRBJ2-1
V gene: TRBV21-1
clone size: .
D gene: .
CDR3 protein: CASSKRPRQGLYEQFF
CDR3 DNA: TGTGCCAGCAGCAAACGTCCGAGACAGGGGCTGTATGAGCAGTTCTTC

J gene: TRBJ1-2
V gene: TRBV28
clone size: .
D gene: .
CDR3 protein: CASSPADRAYGYTF
CDR3 DNA: TGTGCCAGCAGTCCCGCGGACAGAGCCTATGGCTACACCTTC

J gene: TRBJ2-4
V gene: TRBV11-2
clone size: .
D gene: .
CDR3 protein: CASSHTGRVGAKNIQYF
CDR3 DNA: TGTGCCAGCAGCCATACTGGCCGGGTAGGGGCCAAAAACATTCAGTACTTC

J gene: TRBJ1-4
V gene: TRBV28
clone size: .
D gene: .
CDR3 protein: CASRTWDPGVEKLFF
CDR3 DNA: TGTGCCAGCAGAACCTGGGACCCCGGGGTTGAAAAACTGTTTTTT

J gene: TRBJ2-1
V gene: TRBV12-3/TRBV12-4
clone size: few
D gene: .
CDR3 protein: CASSLGRGEQFF
CDR3 DNA: TGTGCCAGCAGTTTAGGACGCGGGGAGCAGTTCTTC

J gene: TRBJ2-5
V gene: TRBV5-1
clone size: .
D gene: .
CDR3 protein: CASSLGRGQETQYF
CDR3 DNA: TGCGCCAGCAGCTTGGGTAGGGGCCAAGAGACCCAGTACTTC

J gene: TRBJ2-3
V gene: TRBV6-4
clone size: .
D gene: .
CDR3 protein: CASSAFGQLGDTQYF
CDR3 DNA: TGTGCCAGCAGTGCGTTCGGACAGCTGGGGGATACGCAGTATTTT

J gene: TRBJ1-6
V gene: TRBV14
clone size: .
D gene: .
CDR3 protein: CASSQELARNSPLHF
CDR3 DNA: TGTGCCAGCAGCCAAGAATTGGCCCGTAATTCACCCCTCCACTTT

J gene: TRBJ2-7
V gene: TRBV6-5
clone size: once
D gene: .
CDR3 protein: CASSYQWLEVQYF
CDR3 DNA: TGTGCCAGCAGTTACCAGTGGCTTGAAGTGCAGTACTTC

J gene: TRBJ1-4
V gene: TRBV27
clone size: .
D gene: TRBD1
CDR3 protein: CASRYGQGREKLFF
CDR3 DNA: TGTGCCAGCCGTTATGGACAGGGTAGGGAAAAACTGTTTTTT

J gene: TRBJ1-1
V gene: TRBV6-5
clone size: .
D gene: TRBD1
CDR3 protein: CASSFGQGLNTEAFF
CDR3 DNA: TGTGCCAGCAGTTTTGGACAGGGGCTGAACACTGAAGCTTTCTTT

J gene: TRBJ2-1
V gene: TRBV9
clone size: .
D gene: .
CDR3 protein: CASSPYNEQFF
CDR3 DNA: TGTGCCAGCAGCCCCTACAATGAGCAGTTCTTC

J gene: TRBJ1-5
V gene: TRBV6-1
clone size: .
D gene: .
CDR3 protein: CASSELDPNQPQHF
CDR3 DNA: TGTGCCAGCAGTGAATTGGACCCTAATCAGCCCCAGCATTTT

J gene: TRBJ2-7
V gene: TRBV28
clone size: .
D gene: .
CDR3 protein: CASRGNLREQYF
CDR3 DNA: TGTGCCAGCAGGGGGAATCTTCGGGAGCAGTACTTC

J gene: TRBJ2-7
V gene: TRBV6-2/TRBV6-3
clone size: .
D gene: TRBD2
CDR3 protein: CASSLITSGEQYF
CDR3 DNA: TGTGCCAGCAGCCTGATCACTAGCGGGGAGCAGTACTTC

J gene: TRBJ2-7
V gene: TRBV28
clone size: .
D gene: TRBD1
CDR3 protein: CASSLGTGAYEQYF
CDR3 DNA: TGTGCCAGCAGCCTTGGGACAGGGGCGTACGAGCAGTACTTC

J gene: TRBJ2-2
V gene: TRBV10-1
clone size: once
D gene: .
CDR3 protein: CASSRTEVAGELFF
CDR3 DNA: TGCGCCAGCAGCCGGACAGAGGTCGCCGGGGAGCTGTTTTTT

J gene: TRBJ2-2
V gene: TRBV5-5
clone size: .
D gene: .
CDR3 protein: CASSLAWGNTGELFF
CDR3 DNA: TGTGCCAGCAGCTTGGCCTGGGGGAACACCGGGGAGCTGTTTTTT

J gene: TRBJ2-7
V gene: TRBV6-5
clone size: .
D gene: .
CDR3 protein: CASRPGLLNYEQYF
CDR3 DNA: TGTGCCAGCAGGCCGGGACTCTTGAATTACGAGCAGTACTTC

J gene: TRBJ2-5
V gene: TRBV30
clone size: .
D gene: TRBD2
CDR3 protein: CAWSDRGRAWETQYF
CDR3 DNA: TGTGCCTGGAGTGATCGTGGGAGGGCCTGGGAGACCCAGTACTTC

J gene: TRBJ1-2
V gene: TRBV28
clone size: .
D gene: TRBD1
CDR3 protein: CASMGQVYGYTF
CDR3 DNA: TGTGCCAGCATGGGACAGGTCTATGGCTACACCTTC

J gene: TRBJ2-3
V gene: TRBV4-1
clone size: .
D gene: TRBD2
CDR3 protein: CASSHGLAGPDTQYF
CDR3 DNA: TGCGCCAGCAGCCACGGACTAGCGGGACCAGATACGCAGTATTTT

J gene: TRBJ2-1
V gene: TRBV9
clone size: .
D gene: TRBD2
CDR3 protein: CASSFGLAGESDEQFF
CDR3 DNA: TGTGCCAGCAGCTTTGGACTAGCGGGAGAGAGTGATGAGCAGTTCTTC

J gene: TRBJ1-1
V gene: TRBV3-1/TRBV3-2
clone size: .
D gene: .
CDR3 protein: CASTLGRAGGTEAFF
CDR3 DNA: TGTGCCAGCACCCTCGGGCGGGCGGGGGGCACTGAAGCTTTCTTT

J gene: TRBJ2-1
V gene: TRBV28
clone size: .
D gene: .
CDR3 protein: CASSTLQGGGPFF
CDR3 DNA: TGTGCCAGCAGTACCTTGCAGGGAGGTGGTCCGTTCTTC

J gene: TRBJ1-5
V gene: TRBV10-2
clone size: .
D gene: TRBD1
CDR3 protein: CASPTGGGKNQPQHF
CDR3 DNA: TGCGCCAGCCCCACAGGGGGGGGGAAAAATCAGCCCCAGCATTTT

J gene: TRBJ1-5
V gene: TRBV28
clone size: .
D gene: TRBD1
CDR3 protein: CASSIYTGGDQPQHF
CDR3 DNA: TGTGCCAGCAGTATATATACAGGGGGGGATCAGCCCCAGCATTTT

J gene: TRBJ1-1
V gene: TRBV4-1
clone size: .
D gene: TRBD1
CDR3 protein: CASSQADRTEAFF
CDR3 DNA: TGCGCCAGCAGCCAGGCGGACAGGACTGAAGCTTTCTTT

J gene: TRBJ2-7
V gene: TRBV10-2
clone size: .
D gene: TRBD2
CDR3 protein: CASNPGTSGNRQYF
CDR3 DNA: TGCGCCAGCAACCCGGGGACTAGCGGGAATCGGCAGTACTTC

J gene: TRBJ2-1
V gene: TRBV7-9
clone size: .
D gene: TRBD1
CDR3 protein: CASSATGGPYNEQFF
CDR3 DNA: TGTGCCAGCAGCGCCACAGGGGGCCCCTACAATGAGCAGTTCTTC

J gene: TRBJ1-2
V gene: TRBV28
clone size: .
D gene: .
CDR3 protein: CASSGGGQVYGYTF
CDR3 DNA: TGTGCCAGCAGTGGCGGGGGGCAGGTCTATGGCTACACCTTC

J gene: TRBJ1-5
V gene: TRBV2
clone size: .
D gene: .
CDR3 protein: CASSEARRINQPQHF
CDR3 DNA: TGTGCCAGCAGCGAAGCCAGGAGAATCAATCAGCCCCAGCATTTT

J gene: TRBJ2-6
V gene: TRBV6-5
clone size: .
D gene: .
CDR3 protein: CASSPTGTGANVLTF
CDR3 DNA: TGTGCCAGCAGTCCTACAGGGACTGGGGCCAACGTCCTGACTTTC

J gene: TRBJ2-7
V gene: TRBV28
clone size: once
D gene: .
CDR3 protein: CASSRGVYEQYF
CDR3 DNA: TGTGCCAGCAGTCGGGGAGTCTACGAGCAGTACTTC

J gene: TRBJ1-6
V gene: TRBV7-2
clone size: once
D gene: .
CDR3 protein: CASGNYNSPLHF
CDR3 DNA: TGTGCCAGTGGGAATTATAATTCACCCCTCCACTTT

J gene: TRBJ1-4
V gene: TRBV6-5
clone size: .
D gene: .
CDR3 protein: CASSYGEKLFF
CDR3 DNA: TGTGCCAGCAGTTACGGTGAAAAACTGTTTTTT

J gene: TRBJ1-1
V gene: TRBV6-2/TRBV6-3
clone size: .
D gene: TRBD1
CDR3 protein: CASSYRDRGMNTEAFF
CDR3 DNA: TGTGCCAGCAGTTACCGGGACAGGGGGATGAACACTGAAGCTTTCTTT

J gene: TRBJ1-4
V gene: TRBV7-2
clone size: .
D gene: .
CDR3 protein: CASSLTATNEKLFF
CDR3 DNA: TGTGCCAGCAGCTTAACAGCAACTAATGAAAAACTGTTTTTT

J gene: TRBJ1-5
V gene: TRBV5-1
clone size: .
D gene: .
CDR3 protein: CASSLQGHQPQHF
CDR3 DNA: TGCGCCAGCAGCTTGCAGGGTCATCAGCCCCAGCATTTT

J gene: TRBJ2-4
V gene: TRBV4-2
clone size: .
D gene: .
CDR3 protein: CASSQDREVGNIQYF
CDR3 DNA: TGTGCCAGCAGCCAAGATAGAGAGGTCGGAAACATTCAGTACTTC

J gene: TRBJ2-7
V gene: TRBV5-8
clone size: .
D gene: .
CDR3 protein: CASSFAAGAQYEQYF
CDR3 DNA: TGTGCCAGCAGCTTCGCGGCAGGGGCCCAGTACGAGCAGTACTTC

J gene: TRBJ2-5
V gene: TRBV3-1/TRBV3-2
clone size: .
D gene: .
CDR3 protein: CASSQDPGASETQYF
CDR3 DNA: TGTGCCAGCAGCCAAGACCCGGGGGCCTCGGAGACCCAGTACTTC

J gene: TRBJ1-1
V gene: TRBV28
clone size: .
D gene: TRBD1
CDR3 protein: CASSSGQGLEAFF
CDR3 DNA: TGTGCCAGCAGTTCTGGACAGGGTCTGGAAGCTTTCTTT

J gene: TRBJ1-6
V gene: TRBV19
clone size: .
D gene: .
CDR3 protein: CASRVGVYNSPLHF
CDR3 DNA: TGTGCCAGTAGGGTCGGAGTTTATAATTCACCCCTCCACTTT

J gene: TRBJ2-7
V gene: TRBV5-6
clone size: .
D gene: .
CDR3 protein: CASSVPGRDPQYF
CDR3 DNA: TGTGCCAGCAGCGTACCGGGACGCGATCCCCAGTACTTC

J gene: TRBJ2-1
V gene: TRBV5-1
clone size: .
D gene: .
CDR3 protein: CASSPRTQNEQFF
CDR3 DNA: TGCGCCAGCAGCCCGAGGACCCAAAATGAGCAGTTCTTC

J gene: TRBJ2-1
V gene: TRBV4-1
clone size: .
D gene: TRBD2
CDR3 protein: CASSRETSAYNEQFF
CDR3 DNA: TGCGCCAGCAGCCGGGAGACTAGCGCCTACAATGAGCAGTTCTTC

J gene: TRBJ1-1
V gene: TRBV5-1
clone size: .
D gene: TRBD1
CDR3 protein: CASSYRDRGNTEAFF
CDR3 DNA: TGCGCCAGCAGCTACCGGGACAGGGGGAACACTGAAGCTTTCTTT